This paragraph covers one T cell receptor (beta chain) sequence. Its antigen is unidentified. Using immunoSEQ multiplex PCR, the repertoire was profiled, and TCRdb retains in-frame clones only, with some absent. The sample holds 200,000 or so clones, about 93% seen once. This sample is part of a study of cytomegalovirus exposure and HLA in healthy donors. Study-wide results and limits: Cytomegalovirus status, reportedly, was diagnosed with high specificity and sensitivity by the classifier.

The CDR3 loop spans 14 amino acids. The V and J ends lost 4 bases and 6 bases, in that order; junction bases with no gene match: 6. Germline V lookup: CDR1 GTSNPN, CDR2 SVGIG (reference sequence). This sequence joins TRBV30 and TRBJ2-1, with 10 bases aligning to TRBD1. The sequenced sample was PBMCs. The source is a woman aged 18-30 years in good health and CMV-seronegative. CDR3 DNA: TGTGCCTGGATCCCGGGACAGGGGCTCAATGAGCAGTTCTTC. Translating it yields CAWIPGQGLNEQFF.